What follows are 2 T cell receptor beta chains derived from one specimen sequenced in a study of cytomegalovirus exposure and HLA in healthy donors. This PCR relied on a set of 60 Vbeta primers and 13 Jbeta primers. Sequencing used immunoSEQ multiplex PCR; TCRdb keeps in-frame clones, though not all of them. The repertoire holds some 150,000 clones, with 60% to 80% as singletons. Sample: PBMCs. These receptors all come from a man aged 30 to 45 in good health and CMV-seropositive.

This sequence joins TRBV5-4 and TRBJ1-1; the D gene is possibly TRBD1 (5 bases). The CDR3 loop spans 13 amino acids. CDR1 and CDR2 from the germline V gene are SGHNT and YYREEE (reference sequence). V lost 2 bases and J lost 2, with 7 bases in between. CDR3 in DNA: TGTGCCAGCAGCTTCCAGGGTAACACTGAAGCTTTCTTT. Its translation is CASSFQGNTEAFF.

The chain joins TRBV29-1 to TRBJ1-1, with TRBD1 as a possible D gene (6 bases). Germline V gene lookup returns CDR1 SQVTM and CDR2 ANQGSEA. Trimming shortened V by 2 bases and J by 1 base, and 11 bases separated the two germline ends. CDR3 length: 14 residues. The CDR3 region has the DNA TGCAGCGTTGAATTGCAGGGGCGGAACACTGAAGCTTTCTTT. Residues: CSVELQGRNTEAFF.